This T cell receptor (beta chain) is drawn from a study of cytomegalovirus exposure and HLA in healthy donors. PCR primers comprised 60 Vbeta and 13 Jbeta primers. The method was immunoSEQ multiplex PCR; TCRdb's version includes in-frame clones alone and lacks a portion of them. Of some 89,000 clones in the sample, 70% to 85% were seen once. Germline lookup yields CDR1 SGHRS and CDR2 YFSETQ. V dropped 0 bases and J dropped 2 bases, with 5 bases sitting between them. CDR3 length: 13 amino acids. V usage is TRBV5-1 and J usage is TRBJ1-2, with D unresolved. This clonotype originated in a man in his sixties in good health and CMV-seronegative. Sample: PBMCs. CDR3 DNA: TGCGCCAGCAGCTTGGCCCAGAACTATGGCTACACCTTC. It yields the protein CASSLAQNYGYTF.